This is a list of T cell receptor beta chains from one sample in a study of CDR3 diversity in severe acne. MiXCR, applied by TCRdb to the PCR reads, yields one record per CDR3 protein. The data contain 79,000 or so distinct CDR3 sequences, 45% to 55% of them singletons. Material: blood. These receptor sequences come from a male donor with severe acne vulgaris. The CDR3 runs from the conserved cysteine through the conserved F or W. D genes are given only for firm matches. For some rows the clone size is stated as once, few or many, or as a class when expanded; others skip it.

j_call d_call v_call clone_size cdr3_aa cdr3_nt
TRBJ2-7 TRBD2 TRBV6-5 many CATSLAGPYEQYF TGTGCCACATCCCTAGCGGGCCCCTACGAGCAGTACTTC
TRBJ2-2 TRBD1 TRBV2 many CASSETGGRTGELFF TGTGCCAGCAGTGAAACAGGGGGGCGGACCGGGGAGCTGTTTTTT
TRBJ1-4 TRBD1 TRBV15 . CATSGTGTVSEKLFF TGTGCCACCAGCGGCACCGGGACAGTCTCTGAAAAACTGTTTTTT
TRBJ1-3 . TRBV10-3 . CAISGQGNTIYF TGTGCCATCAGTGGCCAGGGGAACACCATATATTTT
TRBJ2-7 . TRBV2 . CASSEPGPYEQYF TGTGCCAGCAGTGAACCGGGGCCGTACGAGCAGTACTTC
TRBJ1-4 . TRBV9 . CASSVGGWTNEKLFF TGTGCCAGCAGCGTAGGGGGATGGACTAATGAAAAACTGTTTTTT
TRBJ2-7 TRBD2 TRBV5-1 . CASNKGLAGDEQYF TGCGCCAGCAATAAAGGACTAGCGGGAGACGAGCAGTACTTC
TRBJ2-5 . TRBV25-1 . CASRLQGQETQYF TGTGCCAGCAGGCTACAGGGTCAGGAGACCCAGTACTTC
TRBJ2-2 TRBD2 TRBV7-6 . CASSLAVAREESGELFF TGTGCCAGCAGCTTAGCGGTGGCGCGGGAGGAGTCCGGGGAGCTGTTTTTT
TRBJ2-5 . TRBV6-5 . CASSYHPGPPQETQYF TGTGCCAGCAGTTACCATCCGGGACCTCCACAAGAGACCCAGTACTTC
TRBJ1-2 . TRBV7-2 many CASSLHSPNYGYTF TGTGCCAGCAGCTTACACAGTCCTAACTATGGCTACACCTTC
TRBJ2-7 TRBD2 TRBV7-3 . CASRGGGAYEQYF TGTGCCAGCAGAGGCGGGGGGGCCTACGAGCAGTACTTC
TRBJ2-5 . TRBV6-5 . CASARVGETQYF TGTGCCAGCGCGCGGGTCGGTGAGACCCAGTACTTC
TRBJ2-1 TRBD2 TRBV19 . CASTCTGTSGNYNEQFF TGTGCCAGTACTTGCACCGGGACTAGCGGGAACTACAATGAGCAGTTCTTC
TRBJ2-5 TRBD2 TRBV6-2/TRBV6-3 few CASSLPGLAGVGKTQYF TGTGCCAGCAGTCTTCCGGGACTAGCGGGAGTTGGAAAGACCCAGTACTTC
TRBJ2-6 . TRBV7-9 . CASSQDRANVLTF TGTGCCAGCAGCCAGGACAGGGCCAACGTCCTGACTTTC
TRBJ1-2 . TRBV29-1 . CSVQRGEQEDGYTF TGCAGCGTCCAAAGGGGGGAGCAAGAGGATGGCTACACCTTC
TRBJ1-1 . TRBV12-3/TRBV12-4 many CASTKTEGHEAFF TGTGCCAGCACGAAGACAGAGGGACACGAAGCTTTCTTT
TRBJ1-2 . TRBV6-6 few CASSYSMNRDIGGYTF TGTGCCAGCAGTTACTCGATGAACCGGGACATCGGAGGCTACACCTTC
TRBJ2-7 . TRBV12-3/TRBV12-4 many CASSLAGYEQYF TGTGCCAGCAGTCTTGCGGGCTACGAGCAGTACTTC
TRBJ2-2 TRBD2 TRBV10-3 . CAISDSLAGDDGELFF TGTGCCATCAGTGACTCACTAGCGGGAGACGACGGGGAGCTGTTTTTT
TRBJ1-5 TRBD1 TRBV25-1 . CASSPGQGEYQPQHF TGTGCCAGCAGCCCGGGACAGGGAGAATATCAGCCCCAGCATTTT
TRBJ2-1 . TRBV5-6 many CASSLSGNYEQFF TGTGCCAGCAGCTTGTCAGGGAATTATGAGCAGTTCTTC
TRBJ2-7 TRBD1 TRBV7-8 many CASSRQGADSYEQYF TGTGCCAGCAGCCGACAGGGGGCGGATTCCTACGAGCAGTACTTC
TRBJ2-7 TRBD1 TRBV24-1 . CATSAVGTGGYEQYF TGTGCCACCAGTGCCGTCGGGACAGGGGGATACGAGCAGTACTTC
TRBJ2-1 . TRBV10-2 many CASGRRTDNEQFF TGCGCCAGTGGGAGGCGGACCGACAATGAGCAGTTCTTC
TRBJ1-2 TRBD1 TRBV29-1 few CSVDVGQANYGYTF TGCAGCGTGGACGTCGGACAGGCTAACTATGGCTACACCTTC
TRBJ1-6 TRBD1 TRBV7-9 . CASSLAGTANSPLHF TGTGCCAGCAGCTTAGCCGGGACAGCTAATTCACCCCTCCACTTT
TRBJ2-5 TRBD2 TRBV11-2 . CASSLLLAGGGETQYF TGTGCCAGCAGCCTCCTACTAGCGGGAGGTGGAGAGACCCAGTACTTC
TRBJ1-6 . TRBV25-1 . CASSTTQNSPLHF TGTGCCAGCAGTACGACACAGAATTCACCCCTCCACTTT
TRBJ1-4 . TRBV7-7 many CASSLFHGEKLFF TGTGCTAGCAGCTTATTTCACGGGGAAAAACTGTTTTTT
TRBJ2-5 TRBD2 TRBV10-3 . CASNQLAFGETQYF TGTGCCAGCAACCAACTAGCGTTCGGAGAGACCCAGTACTTC
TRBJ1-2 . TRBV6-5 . CASSYVGPANYGYTF TGTGCCAGCAGTTACGTAGGGCCAGCTAACTATGGCTACACCTTC
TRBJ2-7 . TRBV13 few CASSLEGRDYEQYF TGTGCCAGCAGCTTGGAGGGCAGGGACTACGAGCAGTACTTC
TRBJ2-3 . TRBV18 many CASSRTQYLTDTQYF TGTGCCAGCTCACGCACGCAGTACCTCACAGATACGCAGTATTTT
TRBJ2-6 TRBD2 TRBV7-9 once CASSLWGTSGSPSGANVLTF TGTGCCAGCAGCTTATGGGGGACTAGCGGGAGTCCTTCTGGGGCCAACGTCCTGACTTTC
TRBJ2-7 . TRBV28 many CASSSNYEQYF TGTGCCAGCAGTTCGAATTACGAGCAGTACTTC
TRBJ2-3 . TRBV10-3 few CAIGGGTTPPDTQYF TGTGCCATCGGTGGCGGGACGACTCCCCCAGATACGCAGTATTTT
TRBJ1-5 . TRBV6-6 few CASRAPGSNQPQHF TGTGCCAGCAGGGCTCCGGGAAGCAATCAGCCCCAGCATTTT
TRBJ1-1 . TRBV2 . CAIKEQGPEAFF TGTGCCATCAAAGAACAGGGCCCTGAAGCTTTCTTT
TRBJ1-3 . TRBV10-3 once CASGTAVKYFGPGTIYF .
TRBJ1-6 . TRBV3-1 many CASSPRGPNSPLHF TGTGCCAGCAGCCCCAGGGGCCCCAATTCACCCCTCCACTTT
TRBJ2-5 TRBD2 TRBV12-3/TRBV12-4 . CASTSRLAGGRETQYF TGTGCCAGCACCTCGAGACTAGCGGGAGGGCGAGAGACCCAGTACTTC
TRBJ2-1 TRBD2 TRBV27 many CASSLGSGRNEQFF TGTGCCAGCAGTTTAGGTAGCGGGAGGAATGAGCAGTTCTTC
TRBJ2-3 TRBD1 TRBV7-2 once CASSFTGGNTQYF TGTGCCAGCAGCTTTACAGGGGGTAATACGCAGTATTTT
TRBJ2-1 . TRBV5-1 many CASSGQGAINEQFF TGCGCCAGCAGCGGTCAGGGTGCGATCAATGAGCAGTTCTTC
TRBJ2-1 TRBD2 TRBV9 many CASSRLWGGLSSEQFF TGTGCCAGCAGCCGTCTGTGGGGAGGGCTTTCGAGTGAGCAGTTCTTC
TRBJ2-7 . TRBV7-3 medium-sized CASSLGPGSEQYF TGTGCCAGCAGCTTAGGTCCCGGTAGCGAGCAGTACTTC
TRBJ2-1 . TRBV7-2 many CASSFQRGNEQFF TGTGCCAGCAGCTTCCAGCGCGGCAATGAGCAGTTCTTC
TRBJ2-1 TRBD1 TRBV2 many CASSERGTGVVEQFF TGTGCCAGCAGTGAACGGGGGACAGGGGTTGTTGAGCAGTTCTTC
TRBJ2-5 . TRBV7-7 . CASSAEATQETQYF TGTGCTAGCAGCGCAGAGGCCACCCAAGAGACCCAGTACTTC
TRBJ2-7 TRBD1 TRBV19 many CASSGLGDRDVSEQYF TGTGCCAGTAGTGGCCTTGGGGACAGGGACGTGAGCGAGCAGTACTTC
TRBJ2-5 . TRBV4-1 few CASSQESFQETQYF TGCGCCAGCAGCCAAGAATCATTCCAAGAGACCCAGTACTTC
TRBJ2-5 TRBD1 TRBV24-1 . CATSDLQRTGEETQYF TGTGCCACCAGTGATTTGCAAAGGACAGGGGAAGAGACCCAGTACTTC
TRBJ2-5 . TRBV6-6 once CASSYSELPETQYF TGTGCCAGCAGTTACTCCGAGTTGCCAGAGACCCAGTACTTC